This T cell receptor (beta chain) was observed in a study of radiotherapy plus CTLA-4 blockade in lung cancer. CDR3 length: 15 amino acids. Germline CDR1 MNHEY, CDR2 SVGAGI. Trimming stripped 0 bases from V and 14 bases from J, with 17 bases between. CTLA-4 blockade with ipilimumab, together with focal radiation, was given to patients with chemo-refractory metastatic non-small-cell lung cancer. Regarding the study as a whole: There was expansion of tumor-derived TCR clones in blood after radiotherapy plus ipilimumab. Early clone dynamics of blood T cells, plus interferon-beta, reportedly predicted response best.

Notes on this clone: Its cognate antigen is unknown.

Assay: immunoSEQ multiplex PCR; the TCRdb copy retains only in-frame clones and omits some. The sample shows 80,000 or so clones, 60% to 85% of them seen only once. Source: peripheral blood, taken from a patient treated with radiotherapy plus ipilimumab. This clonotype was obtained from a human donor with non-small cell lung cancer who had a partial response to radiotherapy plus ipilimumab. Some clones in this sample may be carry-over from other donors' samples. The rearrangement joins TRBV6-5 to TRBJ1-6; D uncertain. The CDR3 nucleotides read TGTGCCAGCAGTTACTCCCACGATTCTAATTCGGCCCTCCACTTT. It encodes CASSYSHDSNSALHF.